The T cell receptor beta chain under discussion was sequenced for a study of T cells in Graves' hyperthyroidism and ophthalmopathy. Overall study: Peripheral blood was drawn at first diagnosis, prior to all treatment.

This clonotype was seen at least ten times. RNA transcripts provided the source from which TCR beta CDR3 regions were amplified. The HTBI set primed first-round TCR CDR3 RT-PCR. TCRdb re-derived calls from the multiplex PCR reads in MiXCR, one entry per CDR3 protein. The repertoire holds 450,000 to 600,000 distinct CDR3 sequences, with 14% as singletons. Trimming removed 5 bases from V and 5 bases from J; junction bases left unmatched: 13. This CDR3 has 16 residues. Looked up from germline, CDR1 is SGHAT and CDR2 is FQNNGV. The chain is built from TRBV11-2 and TRBJ2-5; 8 nucleotides agree with TRBD1. Sequencing was done on a sample of blood. The clonotype was recovered from a woman aged 40 to 49 with Graves' hyperthyroidism. The CDR3 DNA sequence: TGTGCCAGCAGCCCAACGCCTGGACAGGGATCGGAGACCCAGTACTTC. This codes for CASSPTPGQGSETQYF.